The clone carrying this TCR beta chain came up a few times. The antigen remains undetermined. V lost 2 bases, J lost 4 bases, and 8 bases lay in between. CDR1 and CDR2 (germline): SGHVS, FQNEAQ. This CDR3 comprises 13 residues. The sample is drawn from a study of radiotherapy plus CTLA-4 blockade in lung cancer. Whole-study results and caveats: Interferon-beta and early blood T cell clone dynamics reportedly predicted response best. In blood, after radiotherapy plus ipilimumab, tumor-derived TCR clones expanded.

The method was immunoSEQ multiplex PCR; TCRdb's version includes in-frame clones alone and lacks a portion of them. The sample carries tens of thousands of clones, over 75% recorded once. This chain joins TRBV7-8 and TRBJ2-5; possibly TRBD2 for D (6 bases). The sequencing here drew on peripheral blood, taken from a patient treated with radiotherapy plus ipilimumab. The clonotype was recovered from a human donor with non-small cell lung cancer who had stable disease on radiotherapy plus ipilimumab. CDR3 sequence (DNA): TGTGCCAGCAGCTTAAGGGGAGGAGAGACCCAGTACTTC. Its protein is CASSLRGGETQYF.